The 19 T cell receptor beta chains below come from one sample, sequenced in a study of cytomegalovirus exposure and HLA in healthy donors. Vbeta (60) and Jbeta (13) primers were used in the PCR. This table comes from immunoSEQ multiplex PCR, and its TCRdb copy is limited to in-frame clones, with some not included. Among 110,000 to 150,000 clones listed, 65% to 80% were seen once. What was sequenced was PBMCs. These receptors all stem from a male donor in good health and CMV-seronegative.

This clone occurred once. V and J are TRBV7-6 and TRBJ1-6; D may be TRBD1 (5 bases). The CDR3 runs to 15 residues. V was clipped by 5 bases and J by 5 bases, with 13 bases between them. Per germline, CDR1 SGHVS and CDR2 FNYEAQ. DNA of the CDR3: TGTGCCAGCAGCCCCGGACACGCAAATAATTCACCCCTCCACTTT. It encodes CASSPGHANNSPLHF.

Here the CDR3 reads CASSVPGTGSVNTGELFF. In DNA form, the CDR3 reads TGTGCCAGCAGCGTACCCGGGACAGGGTCTGTTAACACCGGGGAGCTGTTTTTT. This sequence joins TRBV5-4 and TRBJ2-2, with 9 bases fitting TRBD1. J lost 2 bases, V lost 4 bases, and 12 bases had no gene match. Germline CDR1 is SGHNT and CDR2 is YYREEE (reference sequence). The CDR3 has 18 residues.

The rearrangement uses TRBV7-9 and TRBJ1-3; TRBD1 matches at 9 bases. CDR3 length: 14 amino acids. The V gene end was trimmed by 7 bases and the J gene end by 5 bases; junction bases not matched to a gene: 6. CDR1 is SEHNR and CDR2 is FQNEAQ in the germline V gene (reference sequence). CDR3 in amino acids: CASIKQGARNTIYF. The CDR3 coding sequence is TGTGCCAGCATCAAACAGGGGGCTAGAAACACCATATATTTT. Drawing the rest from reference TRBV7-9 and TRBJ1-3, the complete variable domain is DTGVSQNPRHKITKRGQNVTFRCDPISEHNRLYWYRQTLGQGPEFLTYFQNEAQLEKSRLLSDRFSAERPKGSFSTLEIQRTEQGDSAMYLCASIKQGARNTIYFGEGSWLTVV.

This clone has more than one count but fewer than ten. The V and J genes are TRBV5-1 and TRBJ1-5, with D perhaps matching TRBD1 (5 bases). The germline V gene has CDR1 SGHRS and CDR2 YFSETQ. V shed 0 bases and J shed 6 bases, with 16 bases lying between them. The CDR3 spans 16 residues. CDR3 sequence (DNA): TGCGCCAGCAGCTTGGGACAGCTAAGAGGAAGTCAGCCCCAGCATTTT. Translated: CASSLGQLRGSQPQHF.

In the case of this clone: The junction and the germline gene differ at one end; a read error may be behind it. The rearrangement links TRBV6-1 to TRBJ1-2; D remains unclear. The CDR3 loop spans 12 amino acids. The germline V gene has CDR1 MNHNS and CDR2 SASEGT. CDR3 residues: CASSGPDYSYTF. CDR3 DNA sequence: TGTGCCAGCAGTGGGCCCGACTATAGCTACACCTTC.

As DNA, the CDR3 is TGTGCCAGCAGAAGGGGGGGCGGGAATCAGCCCCAGCATTTT. It is translated as CASRRGGGNQPQHF. J is TRBJ1-5 and V is TRBV2; TRBD1 is a possible D gene (6 bases). This CDR3 spans 14 amino acids. The ends were cut back, 6 bases at V and 4 bases at J, with 13 bases in the middle. The germline V gene has CDR1 SNHLY and CDR2 FYNNEI.

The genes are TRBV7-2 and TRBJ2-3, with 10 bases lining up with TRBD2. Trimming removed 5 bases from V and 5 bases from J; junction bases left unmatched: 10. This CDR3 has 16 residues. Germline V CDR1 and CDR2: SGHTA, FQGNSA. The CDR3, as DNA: TGTGCCAGCAGCCTCAGCGGGGGGGCTAATGGAGATACGCAGTATTTT. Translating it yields CASSLSGGANGDTQYF.

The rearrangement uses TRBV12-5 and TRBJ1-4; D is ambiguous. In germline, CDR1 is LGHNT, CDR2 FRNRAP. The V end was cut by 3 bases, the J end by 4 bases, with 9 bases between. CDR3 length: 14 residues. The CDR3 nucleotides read TGTGCTAGTGGTTTTTGGCAGAATAATGAAAAACTGTTTTTT. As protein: CASGFWQNNEKLFF. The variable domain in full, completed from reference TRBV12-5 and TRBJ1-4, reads DARVTQTPRHKVTEMGQEVTMRCQPILGHNTVFWYRQTMMQGLELLAYFRNRAPLDDSGMPKDRFSAEMPDATLATLKIQPSEPRDSAVYFCASGFWQNNEKLFFGSGTQLSVL.

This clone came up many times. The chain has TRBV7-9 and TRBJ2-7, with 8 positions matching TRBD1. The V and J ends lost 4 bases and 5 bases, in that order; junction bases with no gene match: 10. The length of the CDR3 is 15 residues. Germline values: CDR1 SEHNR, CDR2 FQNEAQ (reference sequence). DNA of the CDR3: TGTGCCAGCAGCTCGGACAGGGTCGTAAGCGACGAGCAGTACTTC. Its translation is CASSSDRVVSDEQYF.

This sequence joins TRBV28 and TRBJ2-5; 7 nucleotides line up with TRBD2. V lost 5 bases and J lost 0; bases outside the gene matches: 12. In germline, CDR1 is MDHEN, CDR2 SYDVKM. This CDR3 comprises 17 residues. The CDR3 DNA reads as TGTGCCAGCAGTCTTGCTGGGGCTAGCGGAAACCAAGAGACCCAGTACTTC. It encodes CASSLAGASGNQETQYF.

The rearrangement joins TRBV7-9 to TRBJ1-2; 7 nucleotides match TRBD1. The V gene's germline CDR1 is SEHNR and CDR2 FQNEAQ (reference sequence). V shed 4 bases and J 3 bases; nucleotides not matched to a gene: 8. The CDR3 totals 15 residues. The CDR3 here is CASSYRADRDYGYTF. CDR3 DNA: TGTGCCAGCAGCTACCGAGCAGACAGGGACTATGGCTACACCTTC. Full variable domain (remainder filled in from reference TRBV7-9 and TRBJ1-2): DTGVSQNPRHKITKRGQNVTFRCDPISEHNRLYWYRQTLGQGPEFLTYFQNEAQLEKSRLLSDRFSAERPKGSFSTLEIQRTEQGDSAMYLCASSYRADRDYGYTFGSGTRLTVV.

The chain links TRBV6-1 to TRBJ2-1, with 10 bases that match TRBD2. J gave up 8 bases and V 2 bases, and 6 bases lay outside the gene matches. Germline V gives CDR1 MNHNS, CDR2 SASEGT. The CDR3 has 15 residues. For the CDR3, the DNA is TGTGCCAGCAGTGAATATACTAGCGGGATGGATGAGCAGTTCTTC. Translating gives CASSEYTSGMDEQFF.

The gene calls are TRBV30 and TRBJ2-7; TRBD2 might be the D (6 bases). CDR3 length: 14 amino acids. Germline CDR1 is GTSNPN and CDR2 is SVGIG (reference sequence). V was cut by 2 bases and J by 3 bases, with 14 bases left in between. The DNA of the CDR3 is TGTGCCTGGAGTTTGGAGGGAGAAAACTACGAGCAGTACTTC. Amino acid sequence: CAWSLEGENYEQYF.

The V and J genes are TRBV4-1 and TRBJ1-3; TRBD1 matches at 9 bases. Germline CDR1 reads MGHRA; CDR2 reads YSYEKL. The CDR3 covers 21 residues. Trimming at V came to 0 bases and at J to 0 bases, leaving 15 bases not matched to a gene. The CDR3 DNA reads TGCGCCAGCAGCCAAGACGCTTTCGGGACAGGGACCCTGAGCTCTGGAAACACCATATATTTT. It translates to CASSQDAFGTGTLSSGNTIYF.

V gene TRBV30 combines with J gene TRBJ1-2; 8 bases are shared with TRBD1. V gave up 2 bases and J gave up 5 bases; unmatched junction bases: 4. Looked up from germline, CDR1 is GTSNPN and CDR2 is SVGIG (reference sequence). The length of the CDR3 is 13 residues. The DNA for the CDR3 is TGTGCCTGGAGTTTTACAGGGGGGTATGGCTACACCTTC. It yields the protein CAWSFTGGYGYTF. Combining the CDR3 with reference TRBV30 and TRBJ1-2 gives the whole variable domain SQTIHQWPATLVQPVGSPLSLECTVEGTSNPNLYWYRQAAGRGLQLLFYSVGIGQISSEVPQNLSASRPQDRQFILSSKKLLLSDSGFYLCAWSFTGGYGYTFGSGTRLTVV.

CDR3 sequence reads: CASSRDEGVGEETQYF. CDR3 nucleotides: TGTGCCAGCAGCAGAGATGAGGGAGTTGGTGAAGAGACCCAGTACTTC. This rearrangement joins TRBV9 to TRBJ2-5, with a weak D call TRBD2 (5 bases). CDR1 and CDR2 (germline): SGDLS, YYNGEE. This CDR3 is built from 16 residues. Trimming took 4 bases from V and 3 from J, leaving 19 bases between them.

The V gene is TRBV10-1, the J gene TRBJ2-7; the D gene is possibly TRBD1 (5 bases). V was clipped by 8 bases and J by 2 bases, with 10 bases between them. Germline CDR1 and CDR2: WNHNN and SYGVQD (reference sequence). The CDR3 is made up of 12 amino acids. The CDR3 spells CASGAGPYEQYF. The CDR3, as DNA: TGCGCCAGCGGGGCAGGCCCCTACGAGCAGTACTTC.

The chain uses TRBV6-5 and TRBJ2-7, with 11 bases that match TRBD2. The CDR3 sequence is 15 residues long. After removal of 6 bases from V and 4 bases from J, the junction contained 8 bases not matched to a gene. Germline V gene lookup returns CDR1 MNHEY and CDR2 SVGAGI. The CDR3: CASRHTSGRRYEQYF. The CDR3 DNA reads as TGTGCCAGCAGACATACTAGCGGGAGAAGGTACGAGCAGTACTTC.

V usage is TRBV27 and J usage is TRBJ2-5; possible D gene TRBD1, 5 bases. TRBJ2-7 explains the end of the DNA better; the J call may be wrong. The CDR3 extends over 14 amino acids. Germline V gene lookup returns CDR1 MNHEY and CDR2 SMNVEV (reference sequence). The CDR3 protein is CASSLWSGIDEQYF. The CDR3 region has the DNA TGTGCCAGCAGTTTATGGTCAGGGATCGACGAGCAGTACTTC.